Following are 30 T cell receptor beta chains from one sample sequenced in a study of PD-L1 blockade in urothelial cancer. Stated time point: peripheral blood 6 weeks after treatment start. TCRdb's copy holds only in-frame clones and misses some; the assay was immunoSEQ multiplex PCR. The table records over 100,000 clones, 85% to 95% of them present only once. The sequencing here drew on PBMCs, taken around atezolizumab (anti-PD-L1) treatment. The origin of the receptors is a man aged 55 to 70 with urothelial cancer.

The chain joins TRBV15 to TRBJ2-3; 8 nucleotides match TRBD1. The CDR3 sequence is 16 residues long. The germline V gene has CDR1 LNHNV and CDR2 YYDKDF (reference sequence). V trimming: 5 bases; J trimming: 2 bases; junction bases outside the gene matches: 9. The CDR3 nucleotides are TGTGCCACCAGCTTGCGGACAGGGACCTCCACAGATACGCAGTATTTT. This translates into CATSLRTGTSTDTQYF.

The chain recombines TRBV25-1 with TRBJ2-2; D might be TRBD2 (5 bases). CDR1 and CDR2 (germline): MGHDK, SYGVNS. Trimming stripped 2 bases from V and 5 bases from J, with 15 bases between. The CDR3 contains 16 residues. The CDR3, as DNA: TGTGCCAGCAGTGAACCCCTGGGGTGGAGGACCGGGGAGCTGTTTTTT. The encoded protein is CASSEPLGWRTGELFF.

This chain connects TRBV2 to TRBJ2-1, with TRBD2 as a possible D gene (5 bases). V was cut by 2 bases and J by 12 bases, with 14 bases left in between. Germline lookup yields CDR1 SNHLY and CDR2 FYNNEI. CDR3 length: 13 residues. The CDR3 DNA follows: TGTGCCAGCAGTGAATACCCACGGACTGGGCAGTTCTTC. Its translation is CASSEYPRTGQFF.

This clone was recorded only once. The rearrangement links TRBV6-5 to TRBJ1-5; tentative D call: TRBD1 (5 bases). The germline V gene has CDR1 MNHEY and CDR2 SVGAGI. Trimming left V 4 bases short and J 0 bases short, with 10 bases between. The CDR3 spans 15 residues. CDR3 sequence: CASSSGILSNQPQHF. The CDR3 nucleotides are TGTGCCAGCAGTTCAGGGATTCTTAGCAATCAGCCCCAGCATTTT.

This chain joins TRBV19 and TRBJ2-7; maybe TRBD1 (5 bases). Germline CDR1 reads LNHDA; CDR2 reads SQIVND (reference sequence). V lost 5 bases, J lost 3 bases, and 11 bases lay in between. The CDR3 runs to 13 residues. CDR3 sequence: CASSQPGNYEQYF. CDR3 bases: TGTGCCAGTAGTCAACCAGGGAACTACGAGCAGTACTTC.

The V and J genes are TRBV19 and TRBJ2-5, with 9 bases lining up with TRBD1. With V trimmed by 3 bases and J by 9 bases, 14 bases remained unmatched. The CDR3 runs 16 residues. The germline gives CDR1 LNHDA, CDR2 SQIVND (reference sequence). CDR3 bases: TGTGCCAGTAGTATGGGGCCGGGACAGGGTCCGAAAGCCCAGTACTTC. It encodes CASSMGPGQGPKAQYF.

The rearrangement links TRBV5-4 to TRBJ2-1; TRBD2 aligns across 11 bases. The CDR3 is 15 residues long. The V gene end was trimmed by 3 bases and the J gene end by 4 bases; junction bases not matched to a gene: 3. Germline V gene lookup returns CDR1 SGHNT and CDR2 YYREEE (reference sequence). CDR3 protein: CASSWGTSGYNEQFF. The CDR3 DNA reads as TGTGCCAGCAGCTGGGGGACTAGCGGATACAATGAGCAGTTCTTC.

The V call is TRBV10-3, the J call TRBJ1-4; unclear D gene. The length of the CDR3 is 15 residues. The germline V gene has CDR1 ENHRY and CDR2 SYGVKD. V lost 0 bases and J lost 7, with 12 bases in between. For the CDR3, the DNA is TGTGCCATCAGTGAGTCCTGGTCCTCAGGTGAAAAACTGTTTTTT. It translates to CAISESWSSGEKLFF.

This chain uses TRBV27 with TRBJ2-7; D call uncertain. The CDR3 contains 16 residues. Germline V gives CDR1 MNHEY, CDR2 SMNVEV (reference sequence). With 10 bases removed from V and 0 bases from J, the gap between germline ends came to 22 bases. The CDR3 loop is CATGRNSRSSSYEQYF. The CDR3 bases are TGTGCCACCGGAAGGAATTCGCGCTCTAGCTCCTACGAGCAGTACTTC.

This chain joins TRBV6-5 and TRBJ2-1; TRBD2 aligns across 8 bases. CDR1 is MNHEY and CDR2 is SVGAGI in the germline V gene. The CDR3 is 12 amino acids. Trimming at V came to 9 bases and at J to 10 bases, leaving 8 bases not matched to a gene. CDR3 protein: CASSGRGGEQFF. CDR3 DNA sequence: TGTGCCAGTTCAGGCCGGGGGGGCGAGCAGTTCTTC.

The table lists this clone with a few counts. The chain has TRBV5-6 and TRBJ1-5, with no clear D. CDR1 and CDR2 from the germline V gene are SGHDT and YYEEEE. The CDR3 consists of 16 residues. Trimming stripped 0 bases from V and 4 bases from J, with 14 bases between. The CDR3 coding sequence is TGTGCCAGCAGCTTGGGGGCGGGGATCGAGAATCAGCCCCAGCATTTT. Translation: CASSLGAGIENQPQHF.

This clone appeared a single time. V gene TRBV16 combines with J gene TRBJ1-1; perhaps TRBD1 as D (6 bases). This CDR3 has 13 residues. Germline CDR1 is KGHSY and CDR2 is FQNENV. Trimming pared 4 bases from V and 11 bases from J, leaving 17 bases between. In DNA form, the CDR3 reads TGTGCCAGCAGCCGCCCGCAGTCAAGGGGGGCTTTCTTT. Its translation is CASSRPQSRGAFF.

The genes are TRBV5-6 and TRBJ2-1, with TRBD2 matching 11 bases. Germline-derived CDR1 and CDR2 are SGHDT and YYEEEE. V gave up 4 bases and J gave up 7 bases; unmatched junction bases: 7. The CDR3 has 15 amino acids. The CDR3 region is CASSTLAGVGNEQFF. CDR3 DNA: TGTGCCAGCAGCACACTAGCGGGAGTGGGGAATGAGCAGTTCTTC.

V and J are TRBV30 and TRBJ1-3; 7 bases are a match to TRBD1. The CDR3 extends over 12 amino acids. Trimming took 5 bases from V and 7 from J; bases not matched to a gene: 5. Germline values: CDR1 GTSNPN, CDR2 SVGIG (reference sequence). The CDR3 protein is CAWREGANTIYF. CDR3 DNA sequence: TGTGCCTGGCGAGAGGGGGCGAACACCATATATTTT.

This sequence joins TRBV28 and TRBJ1-2, with 8 bases aligning to TRBD1. Germline loops: CDR1 MDHEN, CDR2 SYDVKM. Trimming cost V 3 bases and J 4 bases; bases outside gene matches: 4. The CDR3 extends over 14 amino acids. CDR3: CASSLSDRAYGYTF. CDR3 coding DNA: TGTGCCAGCAGTTTGTCGGACAGGGCCTATGGCTACACCTTC.

V gene TRBV5-5 combines with J gene TRBJ2-1, with TRBD2 matching over 8 bases. The V segment lost 3 bases and the J segment 9 bases; nucleotides outside the gene matches: 14. CDR1 and CDR2 (germline): SGHKS, YYEKEE (reference sequence). This CDR3 contains 16 residues. The CDR3 nucleotides are TGTGCCAGCAGCTGGGGGGCCGGCGGGAGGTGGAGTGAGCAGTTCTTC. Translation: CASSWGAGGRWSEQFF.

CDR3 DNA: TGTGCCAGAGGGACAGCCTACAATGAGCAGTTCTTC. This encodes CARGTAYNEQFF. The chain carries TRBV19 and TRBJ2-1; 7 bases align to TRBD1. Looked up from germline, CDR1 is LNHDA and CDR2 is SQIVND (reference sequence). Trimming took 9 bases from V and 2 from J; bases not matched to a gene: 1. The CDR3 spans 12 residues.

The J gene is TRBJ1-4, the V gene TRBV27, with D perhaps matching TRBD1 (5 bases). This CDR3 spans 18 amino acids. V was cut by 4 bases and J by 8 bases, with 26 bases left in between. Germline V gene data show CDR1 as MNHEY and CDR2 as SMNVEV (reference sequence). The CDR3 nucleotides read TGTGCCAGCAGTTGGGCAGGACCAGCAAGAGGGGCGGGGGAAAAACTGTTTTTT. This translates into CASSWAGPARGAGEKLFF. Full variable domain (rest looked up from reference TRBV27 and TRBJ1-4): EAQVTQNPRYLITVTGKKLTVTCSQNMNHEYMSWYRQDPGLGLRQIYYSMNVEVTDKGDVPEGYKVSRKEKRNFPLILESPSPNQTSLYFCASSWAGPARGAGEKLFFGSGTQLSVL.

This chain links TRBV9 with TRBJ2-1; possible D gene TRBD2, 5 bases. The CDR3 runs 15 residues. V lost 3 bases and J 4 bases, leaving 14 bases between the germline ends. Germline V gene data show CDR1 as SGDLS and CDR2 as YYNGEE. Here the CDR3 reads CASSAEGGTYNEQFF. In nucleotides, the CDR3 is TGTGCCAGCAGCGCCGAGGGTGGAACATACAATGAGCAGTTCTTC.

The rearrangement uses TRBV28 and TRBJ2-7; D gene uncertain. The CDR3 has 11 amino acids. The V gene's germline CDR1 is MDHEN and CDR2 SYDVKM. V was clipped by 3 bases and J by 6 bases, with 6 bases between them. CDR3 sequence reads: CASSFAGEQYF. In DNA, the CDR3 is TGTGCCAGCAGTTTTGCAGGCGAGCAGTACTTC. Based on the CDR3 plus reference TRBV28 and TRBJ2-7, the full variable domain is DVKVTQSSRYLVKRTGEKVFLECVQDMDHENMFWYRQDPGLGLRLIYFSYDVKMKEKGDIPEGYSVSREKKERFSLILESASTNQTSMYLCASSFAGEQYFGPGTRLTVT.

The chain combines TRBV29-1 with TRBJ1-4; no clear D gene. The length of the CDR3 is 12 residues. Deletions cut 6 bases from V and 4 bases from J, with 9 bases between. Germline CDR1 reads SQVTM; CDR2 reads ANQGSEA. This chain's CDR3 is CSVGRNNEKLFF. As DNA, the CDR3 is TGCAGCGTGGGCCGGAATAATGAAAAACTGTTTTTT.

The chain uses TRBV7-2 and TRBJ1-2; 8 positions match TRBD1. CDR1 is SGHTA and CDR2 is FQGNSA in the germline V gene. Trimming took 5 bases from V and 7 from J; bases not matched to a gene: 9. CDR3 length: 14 amino acids. The CDR3 spells CASSRSSGGGGYTF. The CDR3, as DNA: TGTGCCAGCAGCCGGTCCTCAGGGGGCGGTGGCTACACCTTC.

The chain is built from TRBV9 and TRBJ2-1; D call uncertain. Germline CDR1 SGDLS, CDR2 YYNGEE. The CDR3 runs to 15 residues. The germline V and J ends were trimmed by 4 bases and 3 bases, with 14 bases remaining between them. Here the CDR3 reads CASSPLGIFYNEQFF. CDR3 DNA: TGTGCCAGCAGCCCGCTGGGCATATTCTACAATGAGCAGTTCTTC. The full variable domain, in which reference TRBV9 and TRBJ2-1 provide the parts outside the CDR3, is DSGVTQTPKHLITATGQRVTLRCSPRSGDLSVYWYQQSLDQGLQFLIQYYNGEERAKGNILERFSAQQFPDLHSELNLSSLELGDSALYFCASSPLGIFYNEQFFGPGTRLTVL.

This clone was detected once. The CDR3 sequence: CASSLFSRRGGRPDTQYF. The DNA for the CDR3 is TGTGCCAGCAGCTTATTTTCTCGGCGGGGGGGCCGACCAGATACGCAGTATTTT. This sequence joins TRBV7-2 and TRBJ2-3, with 9 bases matching TRBD2. The CDR3 is 18 residues long. The V and J ends lost 2 bases and 4 bases, in that order; junction bases with no gene match: 13. CDR1 SGHTA and CDR2 FQGNSA come from the germline V gene. Combining the CDR3 with reference TRBV7-2 and TRBJ2-3 gives the whole variable domain GAGVSQSPSNKVTEKGKDVELRCDPISGHTALYWYRQSLGQGLEFLIYFQGNSAPDKSGLPSDRFSAERTGGSVSTLTIQRTQQEDSAVYLCASSLFSRRGGRPDTQYFGPGTRLTVL.

The chain has TRBV5-4 and TRBJ1-2; 7 nucleotides line up with TRBD1. The CDR3 runs 15 residues. Germline CDR1 is SGHNT and CDR2 is YYREEE (reference sequence). Trimming cost V 2 bases and J 1 base; bases outside gene matches: 5. The CDR3 sequence: CASSFSAGGNYGYTF. The CDR3 bases are TGTGCCAGCAGCTTCTCCGCAGGGGGTAACTATGGCTACACCTTC.

The chain employs TRBV5-4 and TRBJ1-4; the D gene is possibly TRBD1 (5 bases). The length of the CDR3 is 16 residues. V was clipped by 0 bases and J by 1 base, with 10 bases between them. CDR1 is SGHNT and CDR2 is YYREEE in the germline V gene (reference sequence). CDR3 protein: CASSLDVGRTNEKLFF. The DNA for the CDR3 is TGTGCCAGCAGCTTGGATGTGGGGCGAACTAATGAAAAACTGTTTTTT.

This rearrangement joins TRBV9 to TRBJ2-1, with 8 bases identical to TRBD2. Trimming cost V 2 bases and J 0 bases; bases outside gene matches: 1. Germline V gene data show CDR1 as SGDLS and CDR2 as YYNGEE. The CDR3 spans 15 residues. CDR3 amino acids: CASSVSGDSYNEQFF. For the CDR3, the DNA is TGTGCCAGCAGCGTTAGCGGGGACTCCTACAATGAGCAGTTCTTC.

In its sample, this clone was seen once. The V call is TRBV7-2, the J call TRBJ2-5; 7 bases align to TRBD2. V lost 1 base to trimming and J lost 3 bases; unmatched junction nucleotides: 2. The CDR3 covers 14 residues. The germline V gene encodes CDR1 SGHTA and CDR2 FQGNSA. The chain's CDR3 is CASSLVRGEETQYF. Written as DNA, the CDR3 is TGTGCCAGCAGCTTAGTACGGGGGGAAGAGACCCAGTACTTC.

The chain links TRBV15 to TRBJ2-2; 15 bases are shared with TRBD2. Trimming took 0 bases from V and 5 from J; bases not matched to a gene: 7. The CDR3 is 19 amino acids. Germline CDR1 is LNHNV and CDR2 is YYDKDF (reference sequence). CDR3 in amino acids: CATSRDRTSGGARTGELFF. CDR3 nucleotides: TGTGCCACCAGCAGAGACCGGACTAGCGGGGGGGCACGGACCGGGGAGCTGTTTTTT.

This sequence joins TRBV30 and TRBJ1-2, with TRBD1 matching over 8 bases. Germline CDR1 GTSNPN, CDR2 SVGIG (reference sequence). J gave up 4 bases and V 1 base, and 5 bases lay outside the gene matches. The CDR3 covers 14 residues. The CDR3 is CAWSGTGNGYGYTF. In DNA, the CDR3 is TGTGCCTGGAGTGGGACAGGGAATGGCTATGGCTACACCTTC.